This T cell receptor (beta chain) is from a study of CD8+CD57+ T cells in acquired aplastic anemia. Study details: Among healthy donors, CD4+ cells averaged approximately 10 million reads. Study conclusions and caveats: Any difference that existed in CD8+ Simpson's diversity between patients and controls was not significant. Patients and controls shared 25 to 35 CD8+ CDR3 sequences, highly expressed in patients.

This clonotype has ten or more counts. Its matching antigen is unknown. Looked up from germline, CDR1 is SGHVS and CDR2 is FNYEAQ. V was pared by 3 bases and J by 0 bases, with 12 bases between. The CDR3 is 16 residues long. Genomic DNA, the template, was used for profiling of the TCR beta VDJ and CDR3. One entry per CDR3 protein, called by TCRdb with MiXCR from the reads. Of 90,000 to 120,000 distinct CDR3 sequences listed, 51% are singletons. The sequencing sample was made of sorted CD4+, CD8+, or CD8+CD57+ T cells (not recorded which) from PBMCs. The chain recombines TRBV7-6 with TRBJ1-5, with D perhaps TRBD1 (6 bases). The TCR comes from a human donor in good health, serving as a control. CDR3 sequence (DNA): TGTGCCAGCAGCTTGGACAGTGGAAATAGCAATCAGCCCCAGCATTTT. The encoded protein is CASSLDSGNSNQPQHF.